This T cell receptor (beta chain) was recovered during a study of T cell repertoires in cytomegalovirus infection. TCRdb recomputed calls from the reads with MiXCR, one row per CDR3 protein. Of approximately 250,000 distinct CDR3 sequences listed, approximately 22% were seen once; the top ten hold 15% to 20%. At least ten counts were recorded for this clonotype. Its antigen is unknown. Notes on the study in general: Public TCR beta family frequency separated CMV-and-HLA carriers, including in an independent cohort.

The CDR3 covers 12 residues. Trimming left V 5 bases short and J 6 bases short, with 10 bases between. Germline CDR1 and CDR2: SGHTA and FQGNSA. Material: CD8+ T cells from PBMCs. The sequence derives from a human donor in good health (CMV status not recorded). Some clones in this sample may be carry-over from other donors' samples. The genes are TRBV7-2 and TRBJ1-2, with D uncertain. The CDR3 is CASSPRTDGYTF. CDR3 coding DNA: TGTGCCAGCAGCCCACGGACCGATGGCTACACCTTC.